These 19 T cell receptor beta chains share one sample of origin, sequenced in a study of blood T cell repertoires in COVID-19. Measured with immunoSEQ multiplex PCR; TCRdb has only the in-frame clones, and not every one. The sample has about 250,000 clones; more than 70% are singletons. Sequencing used peripheral blood. These receptor sequences come from a woman aged 40-49 years who had recovered from COVID-19.

This chain links TRBV27 with TRBJ1-2; D not resolved. Germline V gives CDR1 MNHEY, CDR2 SMNVEV (reference sequence). CDR3 size: 15 residues. Trimming left V 5 bases short and J 4 bases short, with 17 bases between. CDR3 nucleotides: TGTGCCAGCAGTCTGGCAGGAGGCTGGGGCTATGGCTACACCTTC. It translates to CASSLAGGWGYGYTF.

This chain joins TRBV19 and TRBJ1-2; 10 bases fit TRBD1. Trimming removed 6 bases from V and 1 base from J; junction bases left unmatched: 11. The CDR3 contains 17 residues. Germline lookup yields CDR1 LNHDA and CDR2 SQIVND (reference sequence). DNA for the CDR3: TGTGCCAGTAGCCAGGCGGGACAGGGGCCACTTAACTATGGCTACACCTTC. Amino acid sequence: CASSQAGQGPLNYGYTF.

CDR3 protein: CASSGDRGPYGYTF. In nucleotides, the CDR3 is TGTGCCAGCAGCGGGGACAGGGGACCCTATGGCTACACCTTC. The rearrangement uses TRBV6-2 or TRBV6-3 and TRBJ1-2; 10 bases fit TRBD1. The trim removed 6 bases at V and 4 bases at J, leaving 5 bases unmatched. The CDR3 contains 14 residues. Germline V gene lookup returns CDR1 MNHEY and CDR2 SVGEGT.

This sequence joins TRBV9 and TRBJ1-6; D gene unclear. V dropped 8 bases and J dropped 7 bases, with 16 bases sitting between them. The V gene's germline CDR1 is SGDLS and CDR2 YYNGEE. The CDR3 has 14 amino acids. CDR3 protein: CASSTSKSNSPLHF. As DNA, the CDR3 is TGTGCCAGTTCCACCAGTAAATCCAATTCACCCCTCCACTTT.

V and J are TRBV7-2 and TRBJ1-1; possibly TRBD1 for D (5 bases). V was shortened by 1 base and J by 5 bases, with 17 bases between the two germline ends. This CDR3 has 16 amino acids. Germline CDR1 is SGHTA and CDR2 is FQGNSA. The CDR3 reads CASSLDGGERRTEAFF. In DNA form, the CDR3 reads TGTGCCAGCAGCTTAGATGGAGGGGAGAGGAGGACTGAAGCTTTCTTT.

The chain carries TRBV12-3 or TRBV12-4 and TRBJ2-4; tentative D call: TRBD1 (6 bases). Trimming removed 5 bases at V and 7 bases at J, with 12 bases between. The CDR3 has 13 amino acids. The CDR3 nucleotides read TGTGCCAGCAGTGCGGTGAGGGGGAACATTCAGTACTTC. This gives the protein CASSAVRGNIQYF.

V and J are TRBV5-3 and TRBJ2-1, with 13 positions matching TRBD2. TRBV5-3 is placed among ORFs of uncertain function. V was clipped by 4 bases and J by 2 bases; unmatched bases: 6. This CDR3 region has 17 residues. CDR3 residues: CARSPGLAGEAYNEQFF. In nucleotides, the CDR3 is TGTGCCAGAAGCCCCGGACTAGCGGGAGAGGCCTACAATGAGCAGTTCTTC.

The chain carries TRBV29-1 and TRBJ2-1, with 10 bases fitting TRBD1. The CDR3 length is 17 residues. Germline trimming cut 2 bases from V and 3 bases from J; bases unmatched to any gene: 10. Germline V gene sequence: CDR1 SQVTM, CDR2 ANQGSEA. CDR3 in amino acids: CSVERQGAILLYNEQFF. In DNA, the CDR3 is TGCAGCGTTGAAAGACAGGGGGCGATTCTGCTCTACAATGAGCAGTTCTTC.

The CDR3 DNA sequence: TGTGCCAGTCTCCGACAGGGATTCACCGGGGAGCTGTTTTTT. Residues: CASLRQGFTGELFF. The rearrangement joins TRBV19 to TRBJ2-2, with TRBD1 matching 7 bases. V was clipped by 8 bases and J by 4 bases; unmatched bases: 7. Germline V CDR1 and CDR2: LNHDA, SQIVND (reference sequence). This CDR3 has 14 amino acids.

This chain links TRBV2 with TRBJ1-2; 8 bases fit TRBD1. J lost 7 bases, V lost 6 bases, and 7 bases had no gene match. Germline-derived CDR1 and CDR2 are SNHLY and FYNNEI. The CDR3 consists of 13 residues. CDR3 sequence: CASSGQGPLGYTF. For the CDR3, the DNA is TGTGCCAGCAGCGGACAGGGCCCCCTTGGCTACACCTTC.

The chain couples TRBV3-1 (or the pseudogene TRBV3-2) to TRBJ1-1; D gene ambiguous. The CDR3 contains 13 residues. From germline, CDR1 is LGHDT and CDR2 YNNKEL (reference sequence). Trimming stripped 4 bases from V and 8 bases from J, with 14 bases between. CDR3 loop: CASSPLNREEAFF. CDR3 DNA: TGTGCCAGCAGCCCTCTTAATCGGGAGGAAGCTTTCTTT.

The chain employs TRBV20-1 and TRBJ2-7; possible D gene TRBD2, 6 bases. CDR1 DFQATT and CDR2 SNEGSKA come from the germline V gene (reference sequence). CDR3 length: 14 amino acids. V was clipped by 6 bases and J by 3 bases, with 18 bases between them. Written as DNA, the CDR3 is TGCAGTGCCAGTGAGCTAGCGCGAATCTACGAGCAGTACTTC. Translated: CSASELARIYEQYF.

The chain recombines TRBV12-3 or TRBV12-4 with TRBJ2-7; D might be TRBD2 (6 bases). This CDR3 region has 12 residues. The germline V and J ends were trimmed by 4 bases and 2 bases, with 6 bases remaining between them. CDR3 bases: TGTGCCAGCAGTTGGGGGGCCTACGAGCAGTACTTC. It specifies CASSWGAYEQYF.

V is TRBV20-1 and J is TRBJ2-1; 10 nucleotides align to TRBD2. The CDR3 consists of 15 residues. V shed 3 bases and J 6 bases; nucleotides not matched to a gene: 8. CDR1 is DFQATT and CDR2 is SNEGSKA in the germline V gene (reference sequence). CDR3 amino acids: CSASGGTSDPNEQFF. Written as DNA, the CDR3 is TGCAGTGCTAGTGGCGGGACTAGCGACCCCAATGAGCAGTTCTTC.

J is TRBJ1-2 and V is TRBV7-6, with 7 nucleotides matching TRBD1. Germline CDR1 reads SGHVS; CDR2 reads FNYEAQ. This CDR3 is built from 17 residues. After removal of 5 bases from V and 3 bases from J, the junction contained 15 bases not matched to a gene. The CDR3 here is CASSPATRQGGYYGYTF. The CDR3 DNA sequence: TGTGCCAGCAGCCCGGCGACCAGACAGGGAGGTTACTATGGCTACACCTTC. The complete variable domain, with remaining parts taken from reference TRBV7-6 and TRBJ1-2, reads GAGVSQSPRYKVTKRGQDVALRCDPISGHVSLYWYRQALGQGPEFLTYFNYEAQQDKSGLPNDRFSAERPEGSISTLTIQRTEQRDSAMYRCASSPATRQGGYYGYTFGSGTRLTVV.

The CDR3 DNA reads TGTGCCAGCAGCCGCTCACTGATCCGAAACTATGGCTACACCTTC. Translation gives CASSRSLIRNYGYTF. The rearrangement joins TRBV14 to TRBJ1-2; no firm D call. V lost 4 bases, J lost 2 bases, and 14 bases lay in between. The CDR3 consists of 15 residues. Germline V CDR1 and CDR2: SGHDN, FVKESK.

This chain connects TRBV21-1 to TRBJ2-7; TRBD1 was called by the table and not checked on the DNA. TRBV21-1 is a pseudogene locus. CDR3 size: 16 residues. The CDR3 region is CASSTAGTGRSYEQYF. The CDR3 bases are TGTGCCAGCAGCACCGCCGGGACAGGGAGGTCCTACGAGCAGTACTTC.

J is TRBJ1-2 and V is TRBV19; TRBD1 is a possible D gene (5 bases). The CDR3 has 16 residues. V dropped 1 base and J dropped 2 bases, with 14 bases sitting between them. Germline lookup yields CDR1 LNHDA and CDR2 SQIVND (reference sequence). CDR3 bases: TGTGCCAGTAGTATAGGGGGAGGTGGGGGAAACTATGGCTACACCTTC. This translates into CASSIGGGGGNYGYTF.

The chain links TRBV7-9 to TRBJ1-2; unclear D gene. CDR1 and CDR2 (germline): SEHNR, FQNEAQ (reference sequence). V dropped 2 bases and J dropped 4 bases, with 5 bases sitting between them. The CDR3 is 12 residues long. CDR3 amino acids: CASSLILYGYTF. In nucleotides, the CDR3 is TGTGCCAGCAGCTTAATCCTCTATGGCTACACCTTC.